This T cell receptor (beta chain) was sequenced in a study of T-cell reconstitution after alpha-beta-depleted transplantation in children. A TCRbeta library incorporating unique molecular identifiers was prepared. Using its own MiXCR run on the PCR reads, TCRdb lists one record per CDR3 protein. The table has some 240,000 distinct CDR3 sequences, approximately 9.8% seen once. This clonotype has a count of ten or more. The TCR comes from a human donor who donated a stem cell graft to a child with SCID. This material consisted of PBMCs from the stem cell graft donor, taken from the stem cell graft.

CDR3 in amino acids: CASSPLAVVGNEQFF. The CDR3 DNA reads TGTGCCAGCAGTCCCCTAGCGGTGGTTGGAAATGAGCAGTTCTTC. V is TRBV11-2 and J is TRBJ2-1; 7 nucleotides line up with TRBD2. The V and J ends lost 6 bases and 7 bases, in that order; junction bases with no gene match: 12. CDR1 SGHAT and CDR2 FQNNGV come from the germline V gene. CDR3 length: 15 residues.